These T cell receptor beta chains were read from a single sample in a study of blood T cell repertoires in COVID-19. Only in-frame clones appear in the TCRdb table, and some are missing; sequencing was by immunoSEQ multiplex PCR. The sample records roughly 79,000 clones, about four fifths being singletons. The sequenced sample consisted of peripheral blood. The receptors originated from a man aged 50 to 60 with acute or convalescent COVID-19. CDR3s include the opening cysteine and the closing phenylalanine or tryptophan. The D gene is left open where the match is weak. Clone size is stated in some rows and not others, as once, few, many or a class when expanded.

D,size,V,J,CDR3,DNA
TRBD2,-,TRBV5-1,TRBJ2-5,CASSPGGLAGGETQYF,TGCGCCAGCAGCCCTGGAGGGCTAGCGGGTGGAGAGACCCAGTACTTC
-,-,TRBV19,TRBJ2-5,CASSIALGREETQYF,TGTGCCAGTAGTATAGCGCTGGGGAGAGAAGAGACCCAGTACTTC
-,-,TRBV19,TRBJ2-1,CASSTPGTVWGNQFF,TGTGCCAGTAGTACCCCCGGGACTGTTTGGGGCAATCAGTTCTTC
-,-,TRBV12-3/TRBV12-4,TRBJ1-2,CASSPGGGGYTF,TGTGCCAGCAGCCCGGGGGGTGGAGGCTACACCTTC
-,-,TRBV24-1,TRBJ2-1,CATSAPDYVQFF,TGTGCCACCAGTGCCCCAGACTACGTGCAGTTCTTC
TRBD1,-,TRBV29-1,TRBJ1-2,CSVERGPLGLTF,TGCAGCGTTGAAAGGGGGCCCCTAGGGCTAACCTTC
TRBD2,once,TRBV5-4,TRBJ2-3,CASSPPSGGLTDTQYF,TGTGCCAGCAGTCCCCCCAGCGGGGGGCTCACAGATACGCAGTATTTT
TRBD2,-,TRBV4-2,TRBJ2-1,CASSQAKGSSGGFNEQFF,TGTGCCAGCAGCCAAGCCAAGGGGTCTAGCGGGGGATTCAATGAGCAGTTCTTC
-,-,TRBV7-2,TRBJ1-2,CASSLTGGYTF,TGTGCCAGCAGCCTAACCGGTGGCTACACCTTC
-,-,TRBV7-9,TRBJ1-2,CASSLAAGSLYGYTF,TGTGCCAGCAGCTTAGCGGCAGGAAGTCTATATGGCTACACCTTC
-,-,TRBV6-5,TRBJ1-5,CASSQSGFLQPQHF,TGTGCCAGCAGTCAATCGGGGTTCCTACAGCCCCAGCATTTT
TRBD2,-,TRBV7-9,TRBJ2-1,CAASGGSYNEQFF,TGTGCCGCGAGCGGGGGGTCCTACAATGAGCAGTTCTTC
TRBD1,-,TRBV7-8,TRBJ2-1,CASSLAWDREQFF,TGTGCCAGCAGCTTAGCTTGGGACAGAGAGCAGTTCTTC
-,-,TRBV10-3,TRBJ1-1,CAISESNMNTEAFF,TGTGCCATCAGTGAGTCAAATATGAACACTGAAGCTTTCTTT
-,once,TRBV29-1,TRBJ2-6,CSVGDNSGANVLTF,TGCAGCGTCGGTGACAACTCTGGGGCCAACGTCCTGACTTTC
TRBD1,-,TRBV11-2,TRBJ2-2,CASSPNAGQGVNTGELFF,TGTGCCAGCAGCCCGAACGCGGGACAGGGAGTCAACACCGGGGAGCTGTTTTTT
-,-,TRBV11-3,TRBJ2-1,CASSLDRGRSSYNEQFF,TGTGCCAGCAGCTTAGATCGCGGGCGTAGCTCCTACAATGAGCAGTTCTTC
TRBD1,-,TRBV7-9,TRBJ1-5,CASSYGQGGASQPQHF,TGTGCCAGCAGCTACGGACAGGGAGGGGCCTCGCAGCCCCAGCATTTT
-,-,TRBV11-2,TRBJ2-1,CASSFPGASYEQFF,TGTGCCAGCAGCTTCCCGGGAGCTAGTTATGAGCAGTTCTTC
TRBD2,-,TRBV7-9,TRBJ2-3,CASSPFGLAGGLSDTQYF,TGTGCCAGCAGCCCATTCGGGCTAGCGGGGGGTCTTTCAGATACGCAGTATTTT
-,-,TRBV19,TRBJ2-6,CASSITSIRGGANVLTF,TGTGCCAGTAGTATAACCTCCATAAGGGGTGGGGCCAACGTCCTGACTTTC
TRBD2,-,TRBV6-5,TRBJ2-3,CASSSQGAGSTDTQYF,TGTGCCAGCAGTTCCCAGGGAGCGGGAAGCACAGATACGCAGTATTTT
TRBD1,-,TRBV29-1,TRBJ1-1,CSVAPGTGHTEAFF,TGCAGCGTGGCACCCGGGACAGGGCACACTGAAGCTTTCTTT
TRBD2,-,TRBV2,TRBJ2-7,CAYSGNLVYEQYF,TGTGCCTACAGCGGGAATTTGGTCTACGAGCAGTACTTC
-,-,TRBV11-2,TRBJ2-1,CASSTLQGLRGEQFF,TGTGCCAGCAGCACCCTCCAGGGTTTAAGGGGTGAGCAGTTCTTC
TRBD1,-,TRBV5-1,TRBJ1-3,CASSPGTGAGNTIYF,TGCGCCAGCAGCCCTGGGACAGGGGCTGGAAACACCATATATTTT
-,-,TRBV2,TRBJ2-7,CASSEGAAGYEQYF,TGTGCCAGCAGTGAAGGGGCAGCAGGTTACGAGCAGTACTTC
-,few,TRBV7-6,TRBJ2-7,CASSLGTAESYEQYF,TGTGCCAGCAGCTTGGGTACTGCGGAATCCTACGAGCAGTACTTC
-,-,TRBV18,TRBJ2-7,CASSPSRGPYEQYF,TGTGCCAGCTCACCATCAAGGGGTCCCTACGAGCAGTACTTC
TRBD2,-,TRBV3-1/TRBV3-2,TRBJ2-7,CASSPDRVAGAYEQYF,TGTGCCAGCAGCCCCGACCGGGTAGCGGGGGCCTACGAGCAGTACTTC
-,-,TRBV24-1,TRBJ2-5,CATSDSGQGGGETQYF,TGTGCCACCAGTGATAGCGGGCAGGGTGGGGGAGAGACCCAGTACTTC
-,-,TRBV28,TRBJ1-1,CATTVPHDTEAFF,TGTGCCACCACGGTGCCCCATGACACTGAAGCTTTCTTT
-,once,TRBV27,TRBJ1-6,CASSFWQGYSPLHF,TGTGCCAGCAGTTTCTGGCAGGGTTATTCACCCCTCCACTTT
TRBD2,-,TRBV4-1,TRBJ2-3,CASSQELAGGTDTQYF,TGCGCCAGCAGCCAAGAGCTAGCGGGGGGTACAGATACGCAGTATTTT
-,-,TRBV7-8,TRBJ2-1,CASSLPGGDNEQFF,TGTGCCAGCAGCCTCCCCGGCGGAGACAATGAGCAGTTCTTC
-,once,TRBV6-5,TRBJ1-2,CASSYSPGEGGYTF,TGTGCCAGCAGTTACTCTCCAGGGGAGGGCGGCTACACCTTC
-,-,TRBV9,TRBJ1-2,CASSQRGRADSGYTF,TGTGCCAGCAGCCAGCGGGGCAGGGCGGACTCTGGCTACACCTTC
-,few,TRBV4-2,TRBJ1-3,CASSPDRYTRTGNTIYF,TGTGCCAGCAGCCCCGACAGATACACCAGGACGGGAAACACCATATATTTT
-,-,TRBV24-1,TRBJ1-1,CATSDPVFREDGEAFF,TGTGCCACCAGTGATCCAGTATTCAGGGAGGATGGTGAAGCTTTCTTT
TRBD2,-,TRBV27,TRBJ2-7,CASRGGDLSSYEQYF,TGTGCCAGCAGGGGGGGGGACCTGAGCTCCTACGAGCAGTACTTC
-,-,TRBV9,TRBJ2-7,CASSRTSISYEQYF,TGTGCCAGCAGCAGAACTAGTATCTCCTACGAGCAGTACTTC
TRBD1,-,TRBV11-2,TRBJ1-2,CASSLDPTGVSGYTF,TGTGCCAGCAGCTTAGATCCTACAGGGGTCAGTGGCTACACCTTC
-,-,TRBV2,TRBJ1-1,CASRADRNTEAFF,TGTGCCAGCAGGGCCGACAGGAACACTGAAGCTTTCTTT
-,-,TRBV7-2,TRBJ2-1,CASSLGLERVQFF,TGTGCCAGCAGCTTAGGGCTAGAGAGGGTGCAGTTCTTC
TRBD2,-,TRBV5-4,TRBJ2-2,CASTTGLAGGSTGELFF,TGTGCCAGCACCACGGGACTAGCGGGAGGAAGCACCGGGGAGCTGTTTTTT
-,-,TRBV6-5,TRBJ1-4,CASRSSTNEKLFF,TGTGCCAGCAGGTCGTCTACTAATGAAAAACTGTTTTTT
-,few,TRBV6-6,TRBJ1-6,CASSYPEGGSPLHF,TGTGCCAGCAGTTATCCGGAAGGGGGTTCACCCCTCCACTTT
-,-,TRBV3-1/TRBV3-2,TRBJ1-2,CASSHRVLLTSGYTF,TGTGCCAGCAGCCACCGGGTCCTCCTAACGAGTGGCTACACCTTC
TRBD1,-,TRBV3-1/TRBV3-2,TRBJ2-2,CASSLGTGGTGELFF,TGTGCCAGCAGCCTGGGGACAGGGGGCACCGGGGAGCTGTTTTTT
-,-,TRBV7-9,TRBJ1-4,CASSPGSTNEKLFF,TGTGCCAGCAGCCCAGGGTCAACTAATGAAAAACTGTTTTTT
-,-,TRBV5-8,TRBJ1-2,CASSPVGRAGYGYTF,TGTGCCAGCAGCCCGGTGGGGAGGGCCGGCTATGGCTACACCTTC
-,-,TRBV7-2,TRBJ2-1,CASNLIGATGEQFF,TGTGCCAGCAACCTAATAGGGGCAACCGGTGAGCAGTTCTTC
TRBD1,-,TRBV4-1,TRBJ2-3,CASSQVFARDRGLTDTQYF,TGCGCCAGCAGCCAAGTGTTTGCGCGGGACAGGGGGCTCACAGATACGCAGTATTTT
-,-,TRBV7-9,TRBJ1-5,CASSLLSPPLTGGNQPQHF,TGTGCCAGCAGCTTACTCTCCCCCCCCCTGACAGGCGGCAATCAGCCCCAGCATTTT
-,-,TRBV3-1/TRBV3-2,TRBJ2-1,CASSQVGGGNNEQFF,TGTGCCAGCAGCCAAGTTGGTGGGGGGAACAATGAGCAGTTCTTC
TRBD1,-,TRBV30,TRBJ2-1,CAWLPGQYNEQFF,TGTGCCTGGCTACCGGGACAGTACAATGAGCAGTTCTTC
TRBD1,once,TRBV11-3,TRBJ2-1,CASSLGGQSSYNEQFF,TGTGCCAGCAGCTTAGGGGGACAGAGCTCCTACAATGAGCAGTTCTTC
TRBD1,-,TRBV5-6,TRBJ2-1,CASSSRQGADEQFF,TGTGCCAGCAGCTCAAGACAGGGGGCAGATGAGCAGTTCTTC